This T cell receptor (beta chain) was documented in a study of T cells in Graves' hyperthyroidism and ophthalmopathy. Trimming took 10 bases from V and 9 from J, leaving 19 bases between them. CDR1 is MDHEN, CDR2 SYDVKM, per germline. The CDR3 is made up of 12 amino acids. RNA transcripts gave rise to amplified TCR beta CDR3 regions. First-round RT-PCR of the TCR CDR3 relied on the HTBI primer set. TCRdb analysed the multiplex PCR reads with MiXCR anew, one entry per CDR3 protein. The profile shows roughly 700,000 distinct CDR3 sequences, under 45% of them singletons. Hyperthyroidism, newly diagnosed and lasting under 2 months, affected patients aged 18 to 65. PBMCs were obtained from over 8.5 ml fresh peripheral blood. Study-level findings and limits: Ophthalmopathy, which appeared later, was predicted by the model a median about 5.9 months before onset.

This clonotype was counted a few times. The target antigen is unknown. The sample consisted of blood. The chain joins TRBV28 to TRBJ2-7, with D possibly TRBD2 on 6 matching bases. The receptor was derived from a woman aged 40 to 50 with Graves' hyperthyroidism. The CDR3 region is CATRAGPARQYF. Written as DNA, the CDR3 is TGTGCCACTCGTGCGGGGCCGGCCAGGCAGTACTTC. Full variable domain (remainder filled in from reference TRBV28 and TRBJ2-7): DVKVTQSSRYLVKRTGEKVFLECVQDMDHENMFWYRQDPGLGLRLIYFSYDVKMKEKGDIPEGYSVSREKKERFSLILESASTNQTSMYLCATRAGPARQYFGPGTRLTVT.